This T cell receptor (beta chain) was recovered during a study of CD8+ T cells in alopecia areata. Study-wide points: Scalp clonality and expanded CD8+ clones among the top 100 fell significantly with tofacitinib. The link between baseline CD8+ expansion and response remains uncertain with one nonresponder. Sequence data from scalp samples additionally include resident alphabeta T cells of normal skin.

Noted treatment: oral pan-JAK inhibitor, 5-10 mg twice daily. In alopecia areata patients, both lesional scalp punch biopsies and peripheral blood were collected. Only a few counts were recorded for this clone. Its antigen remains unknown. Reverse transcribed after extraction, RNA yielded cDNA as the sequencing template. TCRdb's table, derived via immunoSEQ multiplex PCR, lists solely in-frame clones and lacks some. The sample has 180,000 or so clones; roughly half are singletons. This CDR3 region has 13 residues. Losses at the gene ends were 3 bases for V and 6 bases for J; bases not matched to a gene: 4. Germline V gives CDR1 MNHNY, CDR2 SVGAGI (reference sequence).

The gene calls are TRBV6-6 and TRBJ1-2; 7 bases are a match to TRBD1. This TCR was sampled from a human donor with alopecia areata. The input for sequencing was CD8+ T cells sorted from blood, taken at week 52, from a patient treated with tofacitinib. The CDR3 region has the DNA TGTGCCAGCAGTTATGGGCAGGGGGATGGCTACACCTTC. This codes for CASSYGQGDGYTF.